This T cell receptor beta chain was identified during a study of cytomegalovirus exposure and HLA in healthy donors (dated 2017 in TCRdb). Regarding the research as a whole: An earlier analysis of approximately 640 of the donors reported about 250 Gb of sequence data and 117 million unique TCR beta sequences from 150 million to 200 million T cells. All discovery cohort repertoires had been generated using a single sequencing platform. The study profiled the T cell repertoires of more than 500 subjects by immunosequencing and related them to cytomegalovirus serostatus. The later analysis used no new phenotypic data to find candidate immune exposures, relying instead on TCR beta sequences and their occurrence across donors. The number of donors typed differed by locus, with roughly 620-630 for A, B, C, DRB1 and DQB1, roughly 550 for DQA1, about 610 for DPA1, and around 450 for DPB1. Roughly 5 DR-DQ haplotypes were handled as single units for association and clustering because linkage in the cohort was strong. Among almost 400 genotyped donors of the cohort, an average of roughly 240,000 unique TCR beta nucleotide sequences were sequenced per donor, roughly 18% of them non-productive. Genome-wide SNP genotypes for about 65% of the 666 donors were used in a later genetic analysis, which treated that subset as a discovery cohort. HLA typing included class I and class II loci at four-digit resolution. A later analysis re-analyzed previously published TCR beta repertoires from 550 to 700 donors and added high-resolution HLA genotyping to study TCR occurrence patterns. An early release covering over 500 HLA-typed donors comprised around 300 gigabases of sequencing data and approximately 80 million unique TCR sequences. Donor age, sex, ethnicity and CMV serostatus were compiled together with the repertoire data. High-throughput TCR immunosequencing, statistical association of individual TCRs with disease status, and machine learning were combined to predict cytomegalovirus infection status. In an earlier analysis of 500 to 650 of the donors, high-throughput TCR beta sequencing was used to judge whether each TCR beta V gene segment behaved as functional or pseudogenic. The genetic ancestry cluster associated with self-reported Caucasian donors included over 80% of the 350 to 500 genotyped donors. Along with the approximately 700-subject first cohort, a separate validation cohort of over a hundred different subjects was used. The aim of the study was to test whether cataloging public T cell receptors could identify signatures of past pathogen exposure. Summary of the overall study and its limitations: The authors suggested that the approach could potentially be extended to other disease states and immunological phenotypes. A few of the identified cytomegalovirus-associated TCR beta chains were confirmed in vitro to be specific for cytomegalovirus antigens. In this cohort, only TCR beta chains were sequenced, and detectable features were limited by the absence of alpha or paired-chain data. The presence/absence analyses assumed that sequencing depth was roughly uniform across donors, and that assumption may not be true. In a later analysis, the rate of TCR association differed among HLA loci, with DRB1 alleles having the most associated TCRs and HLA-C alleles having the fewest. Most CMV-associated TCR beta chains appeared to be HLA-restricted in a later analysis, and the HLA associations seemed to be driven largely by CMV exposure. Some IMGT-functional V segments, including TRBV6-2 and TRBV6-3, could not be told apart with the 87-base-pair reads, so those segments were excluded. In an earlier analysis of about 550 of the donors, most TCR beta V segments were observed in productive rearrangements about 87% or about 30% of the time, broadly matching IMGT annotations. A total of 150 to 200 TCR beta chains were listed by the study as associated with cytomegalovirus. Strong co-occurrence of HLA alleles, especially DR and DQ, made assigning TCR associations to individual alleles difficult. Because counts were too low, more than 15 rarely observed V segments, including chromosome 9 orphons, were left out of the earlier analysis of over 550 of the donors. Compared with the approximately 600-donor mean, donors in an Asian-associated ancestry cluster had fewer N-insertions in productive TCRs, according to a later genetic analysis. In a later genetic analysis, a missense DCLRE1C variant was associated with V-gene and J-gene trimming of TCR beta chains, and the association was replicated in an independent cohort. In a later analysis, around 17,000 TCR beta sequences were associated with specific HLA alleles at a false discovery rate of 0.05. Cytomegalovirus status was reported to be diagnosed by the classifier with high specificity and sensitivity in both the original and validation cohorts. Most TCR sequences were observed very rarely across donors, whereas some public TCRs were present in many individuals. Because HLA typing was missing for some donors at each locus, association tests included only the typed subset. A cluster of highly shared sequence variants was judged likely to be a technical artifact of the sequencing pipeline. Compared with equally common non-associated chains, HLA-associated TCR beta chains in a later analysis were more clonally expanded and had lower generation probabilities. The only immune exposure information available for the cohort was CMV serostatus. A further reported finding was that TCR beta sequences accurately predicted the HLA-A and HLA-B alleles for most subjects in the first cohort. Correlated functional status among segregating V segments might be attributable to linkage disequilibrium, but an unknown experimental factor could not be ruled out. A later analysis reported that several top co-occurrence clusters appeared linked to parvovirus B19, influenza, CMV and Epstein-Barr virus.

The cohort was made up of 500 to 850 healthy bone marrow donors. At the time of sampling, every cohort member was nominally healthy, though immune exposures that went unrecorded were likely present. The donor tested CMV seronegative, placing the donor among the roughly 340 seronegative members of the cohort. A peripheral blood sample was provided by each donor, and peripheral blood mononuclear cells were used for TCR beta sequencing. Genomic DNA extraction from the blood cell samples was performed with the Qiagen DNeasy Blood Extraction Kit. The method behind the library was the immunoSEQ multiplex PCR assay. A mixture of 60 forward primers for TCR Vbeta segments and 13 reverse primers for TCR Jbeta segments was used in the multiplex PCR. A multiplex PCR assay on genomic DNA amplified the CDR3 region of rearranged TCR beta genes. On the Illumina HiSeq System, the amplified TCR beta libraries were sequenced as 87-base-pair reads. In the source study's methods: Across the 670 or so repertoires, a later analysis counted 75 million to 90 million unique TCR beta chains, 8.5 million to 12 million of which were shared by at least two donors. Raw reads were error-corrected and collapsed into unique sequences by a nearest-neighbor algorithm in which closely related sequences were merged to remove PCR and sequencing errors. Alignment of CDR3 sequences to IMGT reference sequences was used to assign V, D and J gene segments. For a sequence to be retained, a match of at least six nucleotides to both a V gene segment and a J gene segment was required. Rearrangements were called productive when the CDR3 lacked stop codons and stayed in frame with V and J; all others were non-productive. CDR3 was defined by IMGT convention, running from the second conserved V-encoded cysteine to the conserved J-encoded phenylalanine. The earlier analysis of 500 to 650 of the donors excluded any sequence lacking an unambiguous match to a single V gene segment. An earlier analysis of just under 600 of the donors called V segments functional above 56.7% productive rearrangements and segregating when the between-donor standard deviation exceeded 5%. A statistical classification framework was developed to diagnose cytomegalovirus status using the catalog of TCR beta chain sequences. In a later analysis, V and J genes were assigned by comparing TCR nucleotide sequences against IMGT/GENE-DB human TR gene sequences. The TCRdist pipeline was used in a later analysis to assign CDR3 sequences and most-parsimonious VDJ recombination scenarios. In a later analysis, each TCR beta chain was defined by its CDR3 amino acid sequence together with its V-gene family, and reads lacking a unique V-gene family were excluded. A later analysis removed 550 to 650 highly shared, low-generation-probability nucleotide sequences to deal with suspected cross-contamination and a sequencing artifact. A later analysis calculated a clonal expansion index for each public chain from normalized within-repertoire ranks of inferred template counts. Generation probabilities in a later analysis came from a VDJ recombination model fitted to out-of-frame rearrangements, and those results were checked against IGoR. Hypergeometric tests were used in a later analysis to score TCR-TCR, TCR-HLA and TCR-CMV co-occurrence, with a repertoire-size bias correction applied to the TCR pairs. False discovery rates were estimated in a later analysis by permuting HLA or CMV assignments 20 times. A later analysis grouped co-occurring TCRs with DBSCAN, adding TCRdist sequence similarity when clustering within HLA-allele-positive subsets. Repertoires with fewer than 30,000 or more than 120,000 public chains were left out of co-occurrence clustering, as were roughly five repertoires with anomalous nucleotide sharing. The immuneACCESS repertoire file appears here via TCRdb, limited to in-frame rearrangements. These files lack a portion of the clones; in checked studies, under half of the deficit traces to unresolved V genes, and the cause of the others is not known. The DNA gave D and trimming, while V, J and clone size come from that table. This sample has 150,000 or so clones in its table, and more than 70% of those were observed once. Less than 2% of the sample goes to the ten largest clones.

A remark on this clone: Its cognate antigen has yet to be identified. No much larger clonotype is one base removed from it; base qualities were not supplied.

The germline V gene (reference sequence) gives CDR1 as SGHNT and CDR2 as YYREEE. Deletion took 2 bases off V and 5 bases off J, with a span of 7 bases between the germline ends. Reading from cysteine to phenylalanine, the CDR3 counts 13 amino acids. The CDR3 DNA has 39 bases and is translated from base 1. Recombination linked TRBV5-4 to TRBJ2-2; confidence is insufficient to name the D gene. This receptor was identified in a male donor in good health and CMV-seronegative. Sequenced material: PBMCs. This receptor has the CDR3 CASSFARTGELFF. In nucleotide form, the sequence is TGTGCCAGCAGCTTCGCTAGAACCGGGGAGCTGTTTTTT.